This T cell receptor (beta chain) was documented in a study of response to subunit inactivated influenza vaccine. This clonotype has a count of ten or more. Its cognate antigen is unknown. General observations from the study: New T cells are recruited in small numbers by each seasonal influenza vaccination, according to the authors' suggestion.

MiXCR, run by TCRdb on the RT-PCR reads, gives a single entry per CDR3 protein. The data hold around 760,000 distinct CDR3 sequences, with more than 11% observed a single time. This TCR was sampled from a man aged 45-60 years who received an inactivated influenza vaccine. The material was PBMCs from blood, obtained 14 to 15 days before vaccination.

The CDR3 here is CAVGQGPGELFF. The CDR3 bases are TGTGCCGTGGGACAGGGGCCCGGGGAGCTGTTTTTT. This chain connects TRBV10-3 to TRBJ2-2; TRBD1 matches at 10 bases. CDR3 length equals 12 residues. J was trimmed by 6 bases and V by 11 bases; bases with no gene match: 3. Germline CDR1 reads ENHRY; CDR2 reads SYGVKD.